This TCR beta chain is drawn from a study of chemoradiotherapy in HPV16-positive cancers. Study context: Functional T-cell assays on two HPV16-positive patients' cells defined candidate HPV-specific clones and common TCR motifs.

Samples were taken several times over chemoradiotherapy. Whole-study results and caveats: Non-HPV-specific T cells did not expand in tumors during treatment, whereas candidate HPV-specific clones and E7-related motifs did. Only two HPV16-positive patients supplied the functional HPV-specificity definition.

This clone was counted only a few times. As yet, its antigen is unknown. The germline CDR1 and CDR2 sequences are SGHVS and FQNEAQ. Trimming removed 5 bases from V and 6 bases from J; junction bases left unmatched: 9. The CDR3 runs 16 residues. The table came from immunoSEQ multiplex PCR; TCRdb's copy has only in-frame clones and leaves some out. Of about 10,000 clones listed, roughly 86% were seen once; the top ten hold less than 3%. The TCR sequence derives from a human donor with HPV-associated anogenital cancer. V is TRBV7-8 and J is TRBJ2-2, with 10 positions matching TRBD2. The sequences come from blood, collected from a patient who underwent chemoradiotherapy. As DNA, the CDR3 is TGTGCCAGCAGCGGCCAAGCGGGGGGGATTGCCGGGGAGCTGTTTTTT. Protein product: CASSGQAGGIAGELFF.